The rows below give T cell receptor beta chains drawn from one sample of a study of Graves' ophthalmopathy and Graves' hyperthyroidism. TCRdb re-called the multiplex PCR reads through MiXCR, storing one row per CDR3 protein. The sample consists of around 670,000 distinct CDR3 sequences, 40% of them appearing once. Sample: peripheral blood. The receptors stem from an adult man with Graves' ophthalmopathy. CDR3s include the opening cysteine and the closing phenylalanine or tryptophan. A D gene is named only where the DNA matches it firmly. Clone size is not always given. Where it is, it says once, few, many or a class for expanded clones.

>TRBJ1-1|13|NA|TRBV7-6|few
CASSPPGAAEAFF
TGTGCCAGCAGCCCCCCAGGGGCCGCTGAAGCTTTCTTT
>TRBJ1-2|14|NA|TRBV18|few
CASSPPRGNYGYTF
TGTGCCAGCTCACCACCGAGGGGAAACTATGGCTACACCTTC
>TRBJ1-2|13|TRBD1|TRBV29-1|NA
CSSTWTGNYGYTF
TGCAGCTCCACCTGGACAGGGAACTATGGCTACACCTTC
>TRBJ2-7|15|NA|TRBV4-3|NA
CASSQDSLPPREQYF
TGCGCCAGCAGCCAAGACTCCCTTCCACCGAGGGAGCAGTACTTC
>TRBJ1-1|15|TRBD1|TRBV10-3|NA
CASSYRDRVGVKAFF
TGTGCCAGCAGCTACCGGGACAGGGTAGGAGTAAAGGCTTTCTTT
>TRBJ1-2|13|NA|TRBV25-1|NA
CAWRRGGSYGYTF
TGTGCCTGGAGACGTGGGGGGAGCTATGGCTACACCTTC
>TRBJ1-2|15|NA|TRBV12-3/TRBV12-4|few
CASSLYEGRSYGYTF
TGTGCCAGCAGTTTATACGAGGGGCGCAGCTATGGCTACACCTTC
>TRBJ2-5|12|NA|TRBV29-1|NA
CSASQVQETQYF
TGCAGCGCCAGCCAAGTCCAAGAGACCCAGTACTTC
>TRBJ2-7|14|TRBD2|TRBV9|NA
CASSLRAGGNEQYF
TGCGCCAGCAGCTTGCGGGCGGGAGGTAACGAGCAGTACTTC
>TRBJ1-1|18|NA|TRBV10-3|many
CAISSLDIPWDQNTEAFF
TGTGCCATCAGTTCCCTTGACATCCCCTGGGACCAAAACACTGAAGCTTTCTTT
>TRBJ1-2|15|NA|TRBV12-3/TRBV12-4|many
CASSWARGGAGGYTF
TGTGCCAGCAGTTGGGCCCGGGGGGGCGCGGGAGGCTACACCTTC
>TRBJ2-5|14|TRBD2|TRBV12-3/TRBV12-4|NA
CASSLWGLAETQYF
TGTGCCAGCAGTTTATGGGGACTAGCGGAGACCCAGTACTTC
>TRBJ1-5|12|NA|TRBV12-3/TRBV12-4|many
CASQDSLEPQHF
TGTGCCAGCCAGGACAGTCTGGAGCCCCAGCATTTT
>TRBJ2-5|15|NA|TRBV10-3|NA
CASSLLGSLRETQYF
TGTGCCAGCAGCTTGTTGGGCTCACTCCGGGAGACCCAGTACTTC
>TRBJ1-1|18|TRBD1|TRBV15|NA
CATSRVRGTGGYGTEAFF
TGTGCCACCAGCAGAGTTAGGGGGACAGGGGGGTACGGGACTGAAGCTTTCTTT
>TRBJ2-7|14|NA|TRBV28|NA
CASSNLTGSYEQYF
TGTGCCAGCAGTAATCTGACAGGATCCTACGAGCAGTACTTC
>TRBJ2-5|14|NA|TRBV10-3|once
CAISEVGPAETQYF
TGTGCCATCAGTGAGGTGGGCCCAGCGGAGACCCAGTACTTC
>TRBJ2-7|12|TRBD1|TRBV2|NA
CASNKGADEQYF
TGTGCCAGCAACAAGGGGGCGGACGAGCAGTACTTC
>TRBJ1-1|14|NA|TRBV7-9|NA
CAGSLAGRGTEAFF
TGTGCCGGCAGCTTAGCAGGGAGGGGCACTGAAGCTTTCTTT
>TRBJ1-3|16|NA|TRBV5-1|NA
CASSSGSGSPGNTIYF
TGCGCCAGCAGCTCCGGCTCGGGGAGCCCTGGAAACACCATATATTTT
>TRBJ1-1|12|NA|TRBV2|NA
CARLDQYTEAFF
TGTGCTAGACTGGATCAGTACACTGAAGCTTTCTTT
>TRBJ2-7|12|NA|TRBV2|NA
CASSEDRYEQYF
TGTGCCAGCAGTGAGGACAGATACGAGCAGTACTTC
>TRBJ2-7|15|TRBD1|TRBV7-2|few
CASSLLGQASYEQYF
TGTGCCAGCAGCTTACTGGGACAGGCATCCTACGAGCAGTACTTC
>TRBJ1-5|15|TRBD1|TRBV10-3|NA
CASRRDRGMGQPQHF
TGTGCCAGCAGGCGGGACAGGGGTATGGGTCAGCCCCAGCATTTT
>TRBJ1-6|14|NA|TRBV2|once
CASSGTVRNSPLHF
TGTGCCAGCAGTGGTACGGTGAGGAATTCACCCCTCCACTTT
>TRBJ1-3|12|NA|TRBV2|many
CASMTGGNTIYF
TGTGCCAGCATGACAGGAGGAAACACCATATATTTT
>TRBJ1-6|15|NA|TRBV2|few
CASSSLSSYNSPLHF
TGTGCCAGCAGCTCGCTAAGCTCCTATAATTCACCCCTCCACTTT